This TCR beta chain was identified in a study of CD8 T cells in ankylosing spondylitis. Study observations and caveats: A number of the motif variants had already been described in reactive arthritis synovial fluid and blood. Enrichment of disease-linked clones was reportedly significant in matched ankylosing spondylitis synovial fluid.

As for this clonotype: No antigen is known for it.

Researchers built TCR beta libraries using quantitative 5'-RACE with molecular barcodes. Via MiXCR, TCRdb re-called the 5' RACE reads, giving one row per CDR3 protein. The data contain a few hundred thousand distinct CDR3 sequences, under 30% of them singletons. This CDR3 is 15 amino acids long. The germline CDR1 and CDR2 sequences are KGHSH and LQKENI. Losses at the gene ends were 3 bases for V and 4 bases for J; bases not matched to a gene: 7. The sample comprised blood, either unsorted or a sorted T cell fraction (not recorded which). V and J are TRBV18 and TRBJ2-5, with TRBD1 identical over 8 bases. This TCR was recovered from a male donor with ankylosing spondylitis or in good health (not recorded which). The CDR3 DNA reads as TGTGCCAGCTCACCCCGAAGACAGGGGCCAGAGACCCAGTACTTC. This gives the protein CASSPRRQGPETQYF.